This T cell receptor beta chain was observed in a study of T cell changes during pregnancy in multiple sclerosis (dated by TCRdb to the late 2010s). Looking at the study overall: In women with multiple sclerosis, the researchers looked at how the T cell repertoire shifted as pregnancy progressed.

Preparation of the library involved the immunoSEQ multiplex PCR assay. In its TCRdb copy, this immuneACCESS table keeps in-frame sequences only and misses some clones. Where compared with another copy, unresolved V genes explain less than half of these, and the others have no known cause. The sample data list just under 65,000 clones, and about 96% of these were observed just once. The ten largest clones take up over 2% of the sample. As concerns this clone: The antigen it binds to is not known. Base qualities are not at hand, and no much larger clone is one base apart.

The CDR3 runs 16 residues from the cysteine to the phenylalanine. The CDR3 DNA has 48 bases and is translated from base 1. Via the germline V gene, CDR1 is SGHDN and CDR2 FVKESK. Unmatched junction bases come to 5, with V trimmed by 1 base and J by 5 bases. The source is a female donor with multiple sclerosis, enrolled in a pregnancy study. The V gene is TRBV14 and the J gene is TRBJ1-4; the central 9 bases match TRBD1. The material sequenced was CD8+ T cells from peripheral blood mononuclear cells, taken after pregnancy. This receptor carries the CDR3 CASSQVGQGRNEKLFF. The DNA sequence reads TGTGCCAGCAGCCAAGTCGGACAGGGGAGGAATGAAAAACTGTTTTTT.